This paragraph reports one T cell receptor (beta chain). No cognate antigen has been identified for it. No much larger clone is present one base from it, and per-base qualities are unavailable. The sample originates from a study of blood T cell repertoires in COVID-19 (TCRdb year 2020). In terms of the full investigation: The collaborator samples originated in the United States, Italy and Spain and spanned the acute and convalescent phases of COVID-19. A freely available public database, intended as a resource for researchers studying the immune response to SARS-CoV-2, is where the repertoires were released. The material from the prospective study consisted of cDNA or gDNA derived from T cells, B-cell-depleted T cells, or PBMCs. Nearly every sample came with metadata listing a de-identified subject ID, COVID-19 status, age in years and sex. Where HLA class I and class II types were available, the types were taken from metadata supplied by the sample provider, not from assay-based typing. Samples came from the ongoing ImmuneRACE study (first 160 participants) plus 1,254 subjects from 6 global collaborators. The dataset comprised deeply sampled blood TCRbeta repertoires from subjects exposed to, actively infected with, or recovered from COVID-19. Here is what the overall study found, with its caveats: How much clinical and demographic metadata was included differed by source and by participant, and the metadata was provided uncurated.

Per the germline V gene (reference sequence), SEHNR is the CDR1 and FQNEAQ is the CDR2. The germline ends are 14 bases apart after V is trimmed by 5 bases and J by 7 bases. Including cysteine and phenylalanine, the CDR3 has 13 amino acids. The entry retains the CDR3 DNA only, 39 bases that are in frame from base 1. In Seattle, one collaborating source enrolled patients while the infection was active and tracked those patients longitudinally over the course of disease. The collaborating institutions used their own protocols to collect whole blood in K2EDTA tubes. Collaborator samples were shipped for TCRbeta analysis as frozen whole blood, isolated PBMCs, or DNA extracted from either sample type. The immunoSEQ Assay, a bias-controlled multiplex PCR, was used to amplify TCRbeta CDR3 regions from genomic DNA. The authors' analysis ran thus. The number of nucleated cells in each sample was estimated from the amplification of reference gene primers within the assay. Sequence reads were collapsed and filtered to measure the absolute abundance of every unique TCRbeta CDR3 rearrangement. Productive Simpson clonality was computed per sample as the square root of Simpson's diversity index over productive rearrangements. In TCRdb, the immuneACCESS table is reduced to in-frame sequences with V and J assigned. These tables do not hold every clone; where another copy was compared, an unresolved V gene accounts for under half, and the others remain unexplained. V and J calls and clone size are as listed in that table; D and trimming were resolved from the DNA. The sample table records more than 75,000 clones; roughly 90% of these occur just once. Less than 3.5% of the sample rests with the top ten.

Here the chain combines TRBV7-9 and TRBJ1-2; the D gene is perhaps TRBD1, from 6 matching bases. The source material was peripheral blood. The receptor's source is a man over 45 with COVID-19, enrolled during active disease. CDR3 protein: CASSPGGAGGYTF. The bases are TGTGCCAGCAGCCCGGGGGGCGCGGGTGGCTACACCTTC.